The sequence of this T cell receptor beta chain was determined in a study of molecular identifiers for immune sequencing clone quantification. Study-wide results and caveats: Clonotypes surpassing 20 RNA copies contained over 97% of effector molecules, versus under 1% in naive cells.

Concerning this clonotype: Its matching antigen is unknown.

One entry per CDR3 protein, called by TCRdb with MiXCR from the PCR reads. The sample holds some 89,000 distinct CDR3 sequences, 20% to 25% seen once. The CDR3 totals 15 residues. Germline V gene sequence: CDR1 SGDLS, CDR2 YYNGEE. Trimming cost V 0 bases and J 3 bases, with 10 bases left between them. The TCR originated in a human donor in good health. Some libraries in this study had Jurkat cell RNA spiked in. The sequenced sample consisted of naive CD8+ T cells from blood, with Jurkat cell RNA spiked in. Subset indicated: FACS-sorted CD8+CD4-CCR7+CD45RA+ naive T cells. V gene TRBV9 combines with J gene TRBJ1-5; tentatively, D is TRBD1 (5 bases). The CDR3 sequence: CASSVEGRDNQPQHF. Written as DNA, the CDR3 is TGTGCCAGCAGCGTAGAAGGCAGGGACAATCAGCCCCAGCATTTT.